The TCR beta chain described here comes from a study of blood T cell repertoires in COVID-19. The assay was immunoSEQ multiplex PCR, and TCRdb's table has in-frame clones only and misses some. Of some 290,000 clones listed, 85% to 90% were seen once; the top ten hold about 9.4%. The CDR3 length is 15 residues. Germline values: CDR1 SGHNT, CDR2 YYREEE (reference sequence). The source material was PBMCs or T cells enriched from blood (not recorded which). This rearrangement joins TRBV5-4 to TRBJ1-2; 8 nucleotides match TRBD1. This receptor was obtained from a woman aged 25 to 45 who had recovered from COVID-19. In DNA form, the CDR3 reads TGTGCGAGCGGACAGGGAAGAAGTCCATACTATGGCTACACCTTC. Residues: CASGQGRSPYYGYTF. The full variable domain, rest sourced from reference TRBV5-4 and TRBJ1-2, is ETGVTQSPTHLIKTRGQQVTLRCSSQSGHNTVSWYQQALGQGPQFIFQYYREEENGRGNFPPRFSGLQFPNYSSELNVNALELDDSALYLCASGQGRSPYYGYTFGSGTRLTVV.